The source of this T cell receptor beta chain is a study of Ad26.COV2.S vaccination and SARS-CoV-2 variants. General study findings and limits: Reported findings describe substantial breadth in spike-specific CD8+ and CD4+ T cell responses following vaccination. Vaccine recipients posted higher spike-specific TCR breadth than their placebo counterparts.

Noted treatment: some 19 received Ad26.COV2.S at low or high dose, single or two shots; roughly five received placebo; per-sample allocation not given. Day 63 after the first injection of vaccine or placebo was the sampling time. Boston provided a donor who was an adult aged 18-55 years. Profiling relied on immunoSEQ multiplex PCR, and the TCRdb table lists in-frame clones only, not all of them. The data contain approximately 300,000 clones, just under 85% of them singletons. The ends lost 0 bases at V and 4 bases at J; junction bases unmatched: 3. There are 14 residues in the CDR3. Germline CDR1 and CDR2: GTSNPN and SVGIG (reference sequence). This clone has only a few counts. The antigen is unknown. Other DNA sequences of this sample code for an identical CDR3.

The receptor's source is a person between 18 and 60 years old who received the Ad26.COV2.S COVID-19 vaccine or a placebo. This rearrangement joins TRBV30 to TRBJ1-5; 7 nucleotides match TRBD1. The sequenced sample was peripheral blood, obtained in a trial of Ad26.COV2.S vaccine versus placebo. CDR3 residues: CAWSVRTGNQPQHF. For the CDR3, the DNA is TGTGCCTGGAGTGTACGGACAGGTAATCAGCCCCAGCATTTT.